These 29 T cell receptor beta chains were sequenced from one sample in a study of post-analysis software for immune sequencing data. Regarding the study as a whole: There were several TRBV segments more frequent in patients than controls, and TRBV5-6, TRBV5-1 and TRBV20-1 were among them.

Their specific antigens are unknown. Prepared libraries of TCR beta cDNA carried unique molecular identifiers. A single record per CDR3 protein comes from TCRdb applying MiXCR to the PCR reads. This table has some 190,000 distinct CDR3 sequences, approximately 28% appearing once. Sequencing was carried out using blood. The origin of the receptors is a girl aged 2-17 years with multiple sclerosis.

Note on this clonotype: This clone may be a read error of a much larger clone one base away. The chain is built from TRBV7-9 and TRBJ2-7; perhaps TRBD2 as D (7 bases). V shed 5 bases and J shed 3 bases, with 17 bases lying between them. CDR1 is SEHNR, CDR2 FQNEAQ, per germline (reference sequence). CDR3 length: 15 residues. CDR3 DNA: TGTGCCAGCAGCCCCCCGGGGGGCGGTAGCTACGAGCAGTACTTC. Protein sequence: CASSPPGGGSYEQYF.

Of note for this clonotype: Just one base apart from a much larger clone, this may be a read error. The rearrangement joins TRBV29-1 to TRBJ1-1; TRBD1 matches at 9 bases. The V segment lost 7 bases and the J segment 4 bases; nucleotides outside the gene matches: 7. The CDR3 length is 13 residues. The germline V gene has CDR1 SQVTM and CDR2 ANQGSEA. This CDR3 reads CSGTGAWSTEAFF. In DNA, the CDR3 is TGCAGCGGGACAGGGGCATGGAGCACTGAAGCTTTCTTT.

V usage is TRBV12-3 or TRBV12-4 and J usage is TRBJ1-1; D perhaps matches TRBD1 (6 bases). This CDR3 spans 16 amino acids. The V gene lost 2 bases and the J gene lost 6 bases, with 19 bases spanning the gap. CDR3: CASSLRTTGYGAEAFF. Here the CDR3 DNA reads TGTGCCAGCAGTTTAAGGACCACAGGGTATGGCGCTGAAGCTTTCTTT.

There are many counts of this clonotype. The rearrangement uses TRBV12-3 or TRBV12-4 and TRBJ1-2; a weak D match, TRBD1 (5 bases). V shed 5 bases and J shed 10 bases, with 11 bases lying between them. This CDR3 has 11 amino acids. The DNA of the CDR3 is TGTGCCAGCAGTCACTCCGGGACCTACACCTTC. Translating it yields CASSHSGTYTF.

The chain uses TRBV5-1 and TRBJ2-3; D possibly corresponds to TRBD1 (6 bases). The CDR3 consists of 15 residues. V lost 4 bases and J 3 bases, leaving 15 bases between the germline ends. CDR1 is SGHRS, CDR2 YFSETQ, per germline. CDR3 region: CASSHDRPGTDTQYF. DNA of the CDR3: TGCGCCAGCAGCCACGACAGGCCCGGGACAGATACGCAGTATTTT.

This clonotype was seen only a few times. This chain connects TRBV28 to TRBJ2-3; the D is unclear. The germline V gene encodes CDR1 MDHEN and CDR2 SYDVKM. This CDR3 is built from 14 residues. V was pared by 3 bases and J by 4 bases, with 11 bases between. The CDR3 spells CASSFGIGPDTQYF. In DNA, the CDR3 is TGTGCCAGCAGTTTCGGAATAGGGCCAGATACGCAGTATTTT.

The chain carries TRBV25-1 and TRBJ2-4; 9 bases line up with TRBD2. Matching the DNA end better, TRBJ2-7 makes the J call doubtful. Germline V gene data show CDR1 as MGHDK and CDR2 as SYGVNS. The CDR3 runs to 15 residues. The CDR3 here is CASRGTSGRLCEQYF. CDR3 nucleotide sequence: TGTGCCAGCAGGGGTACGAGCGGGAGGCTCTGCGAGCAGTACTTC.

This chain uses TRBV5-1 with TRBJ1-1; 10 bases line up with TRBD1. The junction had 3 bases not matched to a gene; V was cut back by 3 bases and J by 4 bases. The CDR3 is 14 amino acids. Germline CDR1 and CDR2: SGHRS and YFSETQ. CDR3 DNA: TGCGCCAGCAGCTCGGGACAGGGGAGCACTGAAGCTTTCTTT. This gives the protein CASSSGQGSTEAFF. Supplemented by reference TRBV5-1 and TRBJ1-1, the full variable domain reads KAGVTQTPRYLIKTRGQQVTLSCSPISGHRSVSWYQQTPGQGLQFLFEYFSETQRNKGNFPGRFSGRQFSNSRSEMNVSTLELGDSALYLCASSSGQGSTEAFFGQGTRLTVV.

This clonotype showed up many times. The J gene is TRBJ1-1, the V gene TRBV29-1; maybe TRBD1 (5 bases). CDR1 is SQVTM, CDR2 ANQGSEA, per germline. The CDR3 has 15 amino acids. Trimming removed 7 bases from V and 0 bases from J, with 18 bases in between. For the CDR3, the DNA is TGCAGCGGCGCCGCGGGTTGGGGGATGAACACTGAAGCTTTCTTT. Protein product: CSGAAGWGMNTEAFF.

This clonotype was seen ten or more times. The chain links TRBV28 to TRBJ2-7; no definite D call. The CDR3 covers 14 residues. V shed 5 bases and J shed 2 bases, with 13 bases lying between them. Per the germline V gene, CDR1 is MDHEN and CDR2 is SYDVKM. DNA for the CDR3: TGTGCCAGCAGTCTAGGCGCGTGGACCTACGAGCAGTACTTC. Translated: CASSLGAWTYEQYF.

There are many counts of this clonotype. The chain joins TRBV5-1 to TRBJ2-5, with D possibly being TRBD2 (6 bases). Per the germline V gene, CDR1 is SGHRS and CDR2 is YFSETQ. V was trimmed by 4 bases and J by 1 base, leaving 14 bases between them. The CDR3 has 15 residues. CDR3 DNA sequence: TGCGCCAGCAGCCCCGGGGAGGTGGGCCAAGAGACCCAGTACTTC. As protein: CASSPGEVGQETQYF.

The sample holds many counts of this clonotype. This sequence joins TRBV20-1 and TRBJ2-3, with D perhaps being TRBD1 or TRBD2 (6 bases each). Germline values: CDR1 DFQATT, CDR2 SNEGSKA (reference sequence). This CDR3 has 14 amino acids. The germline V and J ends were trimmed by 3 bases and 3 bases, with 13 bases remaining between them. CDR3 loop: CSASRGGPTDTQYF. CDR3 nucleotides: TGCAGTGCTAGCCGTGGGGGGCCTACAGATACGCAGTATTTT.

This clonotype was detected only a few times. A junction end diverges from the germline sequence, so it may reflect a read error. The J gene is TRBJ2-5, the V gene TRBV7-7; the D is unclear. Germline V gene data show CDR1 as SSHAT and CDR2 as FNYEAQ (reference sequence). The CDR3 spans 11 residues. CDR3 coding DNA: TGTGCTAGCAGCTCTACGAAGACCCAGTACTTC. It translates to CASSSTKTQYF.

Concerning this clonotype: Mismatch with germline at one junction end may stem from a read error. The chain carries TRBV4-2 and TRBJ2-5; 8 nucleotides line up with TRBD2. Germline V gene lookup returns CDR1 LGHNA and CDR2 YNFKEQ. The CDR3 has 16 amino acids. The CDR3 loop is CTSSQGSSGVQETQYF. In DNA, the CDR3 is TGTACCAGCAGCCAAGGGAGTAGCGGGGTACAAGAGACCCAGTACTTC.

This clonotype appeared a few times. V is TRBV7-2 and J is TRBJ2-3, with 12 bases matching TRBD2. Germline CDR1 SGHTA, CDR2 FQGNSA. There are 15 residues in the CDR3. Germline trimming cut 4 bases from V and 8 bases from J; bases unmatched to any gene: 7. The CDR3 DNA is TGTGCCAGCAGCTCCCGACTAGCGGGGGAGGTTACGCAGTATTTT. Its protein product is CASSSRLAGEVTQYF.

The table lists this clonotype with a few counts. The CDR3 here is CASSLYAGTATDTQYF. The DNA of the CDR3 is TGCGCCAGCAGCTTGTACGCCGGGACCGCCACAGATACGCAGTATTTT. V gene TRBV5-1 combines with J gene TRBJ2-3; D possibly uses TRBD1 or TRBD2 (5 bases each). The CDR3 has 16 residues. Looked up from germline, CDR1 is SGHRS and CDR2 is YFSETQ. The V end was cut by 1 base, the J end by 2 bases, with 14 bases between.

This clonotype was counted ten times or more. The V gene is TRBV15, the J gene TRBJ2-1, with TRBD1 as a possible D gene (5 bases). CDR1 is LNHNV and CDR2 is YYDKDF in the germline V gene (reference sequence). This CDR3 region has 14 residues. Trimming left V 0 bases short and J 8 bases short, with 11 bases between. This CDR3 is CATSRDRWGDEQFF. As DNA, the CDR3 is TGTGCCACCAGCAGAGATAGATGGGGCGATGAGCAGTTCTTC. The whole variable domain, filled in from reference TRBV15 and TRBJ2-1, reads DAMVIQNPRYQVTQFGKPVTLSCSQTLNHNVMYWYQQKSSQAPKLLFHYYDKDFNNEADTPDNFQSRRPNTSFCFLDIRSPGLGDTAMYLCATSRDRWGDEQFFGPGTRLTVL.

A few counts support this clonotype. This sequence joins TRBV20-1 and TRBJ1-6; maybe TRBD1 (6 bases). This CDR3 has 16 residues. V lost 3 bases to trimming and J lost 0 bases, with 12 bases between them. Germline V CDR1 and CDR2: DFQATT, SNEGSKA (reference sequence). The CDR3 coding sequence is TGCAGTGCTAGGCGGTCGGACAGCTCCTATAATTCACCCCTCCACTTT. Protein product: CSARRSDSSYNSPLHF.

The rearrangement links TRBV10-3 to TRBJ2-4, with D possibly called TRBD1 or TRBD2 (5 bases each). The DNA matches TRBJ2-7 better at its end, which makes the J call doubtful. From germline, CDR1 is ENHRY and CDR2 SYGVKD. The CDR3 runs to 14 residues. In DNA, the CDR3 is TGTGCCATAGTATCCGGGACGGGGACCTACGAGCAGTACTTC. This sequence encodes CAIVSGTGTYEQYF.

This clonotype was found many times. The genes are TRBV12-3 or TRBV12-4 and TRBJ2-7; perhaps TRBD1 as D (5 bases). Trimming took 5 bases from V and 2 from J, leaving 13 bases between them. This CDR3 comprises 14 residues. CDR3 bases: TGTGCCAGCAGTCCACCCAGGGTCCCCTACGAGCAGTACTTC. Amino acids: CASSPPRVPYEQYF.

This clonotype was detected many times. The rearrangement uses TRBV6-4 and TRBJ2-1, with D hard to call. CDR3 length equals 16 residues. Deletions cut 3 bases from V and 4 bases from J, with 16 bases between. CDR1 and CDR2 from the germline V gene are MRHNA and SNTAGT. The CDR3 loop reads CASSEFGATGYNEQFF. As DNA, the CDR3 is TGTGCCAGCAGTGAGTTCGGAGCGACCGGATACAATGAGCAGTTCTTC.

V usage is TRBV3-1 and J usage is TRBJ2-3; D may match TRBD1 or TRBD2 (6 bases each). CDR1 and CDR2 (germline): LGHDT, YNNKEL (reference sequence). V dropped 4 bases and J dropped 4 bases, with 12 bases sitting between them. This CDR3 comprises 14 residues. The CDR3 sequence is CASSPGAGSDTQYF. Written as DNA, the CDR3 is TGTGCCAGCAGCCCGGGGGCCGGATCAGATACGCAGTATTTT.

Only a few counts were recorded for this clonotype. This chain links TRBV27 with TRBJ2-1, with 9 positions matching TRBD1. The V and J ends lost 3 bases and 8 bases, in that order; junction bases with no gene match: 5. Per the germline V gene, CDR1 is MNHEY and CDR2 is SMNVEV (reference sequence). The CDR3 contains 14 residues. CDR3 protein: CASSFLGQGDEQFF. The DNA of the CDR3 is TGTGCCAGCAGTTTTTTGGGACAGGGAGATGAGCAGTTCTTC.

J is TRBJ2-1 and V is TRBV5-1, with no clear D. Germline V CDR1 and CDR2: SGHRS, YFSETQ. V lost 2 bases to trimming and J lost 1 base, with 7 bases between them. The CDR3 extends over 14 amino acids. The CDR3 reads CASSLHGSYNEQFF. The DNA of the CDR3 is TGCGCCAGCAGCTTACACGGGTCCTACAATGAGCAGTTCTTC.

This clonotype turned up a few times. A read error may be the cause here, since a much bigger clone is one base away. The chain uses TRBV5-1 and TRBJ2-3, with D perhaps TRBD2 (6 bases). Germline assignment: CDR1 SGHRS and CDR2 YFSETQ. The CDR3 is made up of 14 amino acids. The CDR3 DNA is TGCGCCAGCAGCCCCCGGACTAATACAGATGCGCAGTATTTT. Translation gives CASSPRTNTDAQYF.

This clonotype was seen ten or more times. The V gene is TRBV20-1, the J gene TRBJ2-3; D call uncertain. V lost 1 base to trimming and J lost 6 bases, with 14 bases between them. The CDR3 extends over 14 amino acids. CDR1 and CDR2 (germline): DFQATT, SNEGSKA (reference sequence). As DNA, the CDR3 is TGCAGTGCTAGAGCCGGAGCCGAGGTGGATACGCAGTATTTT. This sequence encodes CSARAGAEVDTQYF.

This clonotype was detected many times. The rearrangement uses TRBV9 and TRBJ2-3, with TRBD1 identical over 7 bases. Germline assignment: CDR1 SGDLS and CDR2 YYNGEE. V shed 5 bases, J shed 6 bases, and the junction held 3 bases outside the gene matches. CDR3 length: 12 residues. As DNA, the CDR3 is TGTGCCAGCAGACCGGACAGGGATACGCAGTATTTT. Translated: CASRPDRDTQYF.

The rearrangement uses TRBV5-1 and TRBJ1-4; 11 bases align to TRBD1. The ends lost 0 bases at V and 4 bases at J; junction bases unmatched: 2. CDR1 and CDR2 from the germline V gene are SGHRS and YFSETQ. This CDR3 contains 16 residues. The CDR3 protein is CASSLVGTGGNEKLFF. DNA of the CDR3: TGCGCCAGCAGCTTGGTAGGGACAGGGGGTAATGAAAAACTGTTTTTT.

This clonotype was recorded at least ten times. The rearrangement joins TRBV29-1 to TRBJ2-1, with TRBD1 identical over 8 bases. CDR1 and CDR2 (germline): SQVTM, ANQGSEA. There are 14 residues in the CDR3. V gave up 7 bases and J gave up 7 bases; unmatched junction bases: 12. The DNA for the CDR3 is TGCAGCGGGGGCCGACAGGGGCTTACGAATGAGCAGTTCTTC. This encodes CSGGRQGLTNEQFF.